A single sample gave rise to the 26 T cell receptor beta chains below, sequenced in a study of regulatory T cells in long-lasting Graves disease. The sample's time point: newly diagnosed GD, antithyroid drugs for less than 3 months. Construction of the TCR library relied on RNA isolated from PBMCs. Sequencing libraries for TCR beta were prepared with iRepertoire HTBI primers and Arm-PCR of CDR3 regions. In TCRdb, the multiplex PCR reads were re-called with MiXCR into one record per CDR3 protein. This sample has 550,000 to 600,000 distinct CDR3 sequences; 15% to 20% occur once, and the top ten carry 12%. The same sample was also studied in work on T cells in Graves' hyperthyroidism and ophthalmopathy.

The source was peripheral blood mononuclear cells (PBMCs), collected at new diagnosis, from a patient treated with antithyroid drugs. These receptors originate from a man aged 18 to 35 with Graves disease.

The table lists this clonotype with a few counts. The chain uses TRBV7-8 and TRBJ2-2; tentatively, D is TRBD2 (6 bases). Deletions cut 5 bases from V and 7 bases from J, with 23 bases between. The germline V gene encodes CDR1 SGHVS and CDR2 FQNEAQ. The CDR3 runs 17 residues. For the CDR3, the DNA is TGTGCCAGCAGCCCTCGGGCGCCGGGAGAGCTTGGCGGGGAGCTGTTTTTT. This encodes CASSPRAPGELGGELFF. The complete variable domain, with remaining parts taken from reference TRBV7-8 and TRBJ2-2, reads GAGVSQSPRYKVAKRGQDVALRCDPISGHVSLFWYQQALGQGPEFLTYFQNEAQLDKSGLPSDRFFAERPEGSVSTLKIQRTQQEDSAVYLCASSPRAPGELGGELFFGEGSRLTVL.

This chain uses TRBV30 with TRBJ1-3; D remains unclear. This CDR3 region has 13 residues. The germline V gene encodes CDR1 GTSNPN and CDR2 SVGIG (reference sequence). The V end was cut by 0 bases, the J end by 8 bases, with 11 bases between. The CDR3 DNA sequence: TGTGCCTGGAGTGTTGGGGATCTGGACACCATATATTTT. This encodes CAWSVGDLDTIYF.

This clonotype occurred many times. This chain links TRBV5-1 with TRBJ2-7; possibly TRBD1 for D (6 bases). Germline lookup yields CDR1 SGHRS and CDR2 YFSETQ. V was shortened by 3 bases and J by 4 bases, with 17 bases between the two germline ends. CDR3 length: 15 residues. As DNA, the CDR3 is TGCGCCAGCAGCTCGGTCGGGGACATAGCGTACGAGCAGTACTTC. Protein sequence: CASSSVGDIAYEQYF.

This clonotype was detected many times. The chain links TRBV7-9 to TRBJ2-7, with 9 bases that match TRBD1. Per germline, CDR1 SEHNR and CDR2 FQNEAQ (reference sequence). The CDR3 is 13 residues long. V was clipped by 5 bases and J by 6 bases; unmatched bases: 5. CDR3: CASSPRTGVEQYF. CDR3 bases: TGTGCCAGCAGCCCGAGGACAGGGGTCGAGCAGTACTTC.

This rearrangement joins TRBV9 to TRBJ2-1, with D possibly matching TRBD2 (5 bases). V was clipped by 2 bases and J by 7 bases, with 13 bases between them. Germline V lookup: CDR1 SGDLS, CDR2 YYNGEE. The CDR3 runs to 14 residues. The CDR3 coding sequence is TGTGCCAGCAGCGTCAGCGGAGAGGGTAATGAGCAGTTCTTC. This gives the protein CASSVSGEGNEQFF.

This clonotype was seen many times. CDR3 amino acids: CASSPGEGDFADTQYF. As DNA, the CDR3 is TGTGCCAGCAGCCCAGGGGAAGGGGACTTCGCAGATACGCAGTATTTT. The chain links TRBV11-2 to TRBJ2-3; D is perhaps TRBD1 or TRBD2 (6 bases each). The CDR3 is made up of 16 amino acids. The germline V gene has CDR1 SGHAT and CDR2 FQNNGV. Trimming removed 5 bases from V and 4 bases from J, with 19 bases in between.

The genes are TRBV30 and TRBJ1-6, with TRBD1 as a possible D gene (6 bases). The CDR3 sequence is 16 residues long. CDR1 and CDR2 (germline): GTSNPN, SVGIG (reference sequence). V lost 0 bases, J lost 2 bases, and 11 bases lay in between. CDR3 amino acids: CAWSVMGHTYNSPLHF. The CDR3 nucleotides are TGTGCCTGGAGTGTGATGGGACACACCTATAATTCACCCCTCCACTTT.

This clonotype was recorded many times. The gene calls are TRBV20-1 and TRBJ2-7; 10 bases align to TRBD1. V shed 5 bases, J shed 2 bases, and the junction held 3 bases outside the gene matches. CDR3 size: 13 residues. CDR1 and CDR2 from the germline V gene are DFQATT and SNEGSKA (reference sequence). Here the CDR3 reads CSAWDRGAYEQYF. For the CDR3, the DNA is TGCAGTGCTTGGGACAGGGGAGCCTACGAGCAGTACTTC.

The chain recombines TRBV5-1 with TRBJ2-1; no clear D gene. CDR3 length equals 12 residues. Trimming pared 3 bases from V and 10 bases from J, leaving 11 bases between. Germline V gene data show CDR1 as SGHRS and CDR2 as YFSETQ. The CDR3 here is CASSYQSEEQFF. DNA of the CDR3: TGCGCCAGCAGCTATCAATCGGAGGAGCAGTTCTTC. The variable domain in full, completed from reference TRBV5-1 and TRBJ2-1, reads KAGVTQTPRYLIKTRGQQVTLSCSPISGHRSVSWYQQTPGQGLQFLFEYFSETQRNKGNFPGRFSGRQFSNSRSEMNVSTLELGDSALYLCASSYQSEEQFFGPGTRLTVL.

The chain is built from TRBV7-9 and TRBJ1-1, with TRBD1 identical over 11 bases. CDR1 and CDR2 (germline): SEHNR, FQNEAQ (reference sequence). The CDR3 runs 16 residues. V dropped 3 bases and J dropped 5; count of bases not matched to a gene: 8. The CDR3 protein is CASSFGQGAVGTEAFF. In DNA form, the CDR3 reads TGTGCCAGCAGCTTCGGACAGGGGGCAGTTGGAACTGAAGCTTTCTTT.

This clonotype was recorded a few times. The gene calls are TRBV7-9 and TRBJ2-7; TRBD2 agrees at 8 bases. CDR3 length equals 15 residues. V was pared by 4 bases and J by 4 bases, with 9 bases of the junction left unmatched. The V gene's germline CDR1 is SEHNR and CDR2 FQNEAQ (reference sequence). This chain's CDR3 is CASSWGREEGYEQYF. CDR3 bases: TGTGCCAGCAGCTGGGGGCGGGAGGAAGGGTACGAGCAGTACTTC.

This clonotype appeared a few times. V is TRBV5-1 and J is TRBJ1-2; possible D gene TRBD1, 6 bases. CDR3 length: 15 residues. V lost 4 bases and J lost 2, with 15 bases in between. CDR1 and CDR2 (germline): SGHRS, YFSETQ. The CDR3 DNA reads as TGCGCCAGCAGCCAAAGTCCAGGGGAGAACTATGGCTACACCTTC. Its protein product is CASSQSPGENYGYTF.

Notes on this clonotype: A much bigger clone sits one base away, suggesting this may be a read error. The V call is TRBV6-2 or TRBV6-3, the J call TRBJ2-3; the D is unclear. The better agreement between TRBJ1-1 and the DNA end casts doubt on the J call. Per the germline V gene, CDR1 is MNHEY and CDR2 is SVGEGT. There are 13 residues in the CDR3. Here the CDR3 reads CASSGEGGSGAFF. DNA of the CDR3: TGTGCCAGCAGTGGAGAAGGAGGATCAGGAGCTTTCTTT.

At least ten counts were recorded for this clonotype. This sequence joins TRBV11-2 and TRBJ2-1; D unresolved. There are 15 residues in the CDR3. Germline loops: CDR1 SGHAT, CDR2 FQNNGV. Deletions cut 5 bases from V and 7 bases from J, with 18 bases between. This CDR3 reads CASSQTPRFGNEQFF. In DNA, the CDR3 is TGTGCCAGCAGCCAGACGCCGCGCTTTGGGAATGAGCAGTTCTTC. Complete variable domain (other parts from reference TRBV11-2 and TRBJ2-1): EAGVAQSPRYKIIEKRQSVAFWCNPISGHATLYWYQQILGQGPKLLIQFQNNGVVDDSQLPKDRFSAERLKGVDSTLKIQPAKLEDSAVYLCASSQTPRFGNEQFFGPGTRLTVL.

The chain is built from TRBV6-1 and TRBJ2-3; D call uncertain. Germline V gene data show CDR1 as MNHNS and CDR2 as SASEGT. This CDR3 comprises 14 residues. Deletions cut 8 bases from V and 4 bases from J, with 16 bases between. CDR3 protein: CASVAVFTADTQYF. The DNA for the CDR3 is TGTGCCAGCGTCGCAGTTTTCACCGCAGATACGCAGTATTTT.

This clonotype showed up many times. V usage is TRBV12-3 or TRBV12-4 and J usage is TRBJ2-5; 7 bases match TRBD2. The DNA end is a closer match to TRBJ2-1, so the J assignment may be wrong. The CDR3 has 13 residues. Here the CDR3 DNA reads TGTGCCAGCAGTTTCTTAAGGGAGGGTGAGCAGTTCTTC. Protein product: CASSFLREGEQFF.

A word on this clonotype: A much more abundant neighbour one base away suggests this may be a read error. A read error is likely, as this CDR3 ends without the conserved phenylalanine or tryptophan. The chain joins TRBV6-2 or TRBV6-3 to TRBJ2-1; perhaps TRBD1 as D (5 bases). The J call could be wrong; TRBJ2-5 is a better fit for the DNA end. In germline, CDR1 is MNHEY, CDR2 SVGEGT. The CDR3 extends over 15 amino acids. CDR3 sequence (DNA): TGTGCCAGCAGTGACAACACAGGAGCCGAAGAGACCCAGTACCTC. Translating gives CASSDNTGAEETQYL.

This clonotype was counted many times. The chain has TRBV20-1 and TRBJ1-4, with D perhaps TRBD1 (5 bases). The V and J ends lost 3 bases and 7 bases respectively, with 9 bases between them. This CDR3 has 12 amino acids. Germline-derived CDR1 and CDR2 are DFQATT and SNEGSKA (reference sequence). CDR3 DNA: TGCAGTGCTAGTTGGGGGGTTGAAAAACTGTTTTTT. Translated, it gives CSASWGVEKLFF.

The sample holds a few counts of this clonotype. V is TRBV7-9 and J is TRBJ2-5; D may correspond to TRBD1 or TRBD2 (6 bases each). The germline V and J ends were trimmed by 0 bases and 1 base, with 9 bases remaining between them. In germline, CDR1 is SEHNR, CDR2 FQNEAQ (reference sequence). The CDR3 runs 15 residues. The CDR3 bases are TGTGCCAGCAGCTTAGCTTCGGGGGCCCAAGAGACCCAGTACTTC. It translates to CASSLASGAQETQYF.

This clonotype was seen many times. This chain links TRBV7-3 with TRBJ2-1, with D perhaps assigned TRBD1 or TRBD2 (6 bases each). The length of the CDR3 is 15 residues. In germline, CDR1 is SGHTA, CDR2 FQGTGA. Trimming shortened V by 5 bases and J by 4 bases, and 15 bases separated the two germline ends. The CDR3 DNA sequence: TGTGCCAGCAGCCTGGGGGGCGAAGGTTACAATGAGCAGTTCTTC. Translated, it gives CASSLGGEGYNEQFF.

This clonotype occurred many times. V and J are TRBV20-1 and TRBJ2-1, with TRBD2 as a possible D gene (6 bases). The germline V gene encodes CDR1 DFQATT and CDR2 SNEGSKA (reference sequence). Trimming removed 0 bases at V and 8 bases at J, with 14 bases between. The CDR3 loop spans 14 amino acids. For the CDR3, the DNA is TGCAGTGCTAGAGAGTTCGGGAGTGGGGATGAGCAGTTCTTC. Translation: CSAREFGSGDEQFF.

Many counts were recorded for this clonotype. The chain uses TRBV20-1 and TRBJ2-1; D not resolved. Germline CDR1 is DFQATT and CDR2 is SNEGSKA (reference sequence). CDR3 length: 11 amino acids. DNA of the CDR3: TGCGGATGTGCGGAGCGAAGAGAGCAGTTCTTC. Translation: CGCAERREQFF.

The table lists this clonotype with many counts. V and J are TRBV11-2 and TRBJ2-1, with D possibly being TRBD1 (5 bases). CDR3 length: 16 amino acids. The V end was cut by 5 bases, the J end by 0 bases, with 14 bases between. Germline lookup yields CDR1 SGHAT and CDR2 FQNNGV. The CDR3 DNA sequence: TGTGCCAGCAGCACCCAAAGGGGTAGCTCCTACAATGAGCAGTTCTTC. It codes for CASSTQRGSSYNEQFF.

This clonotype has at least ten counts. V usage is TRBV28 and J usage is TRBJ1-1; D is unclear. CDR1 and CDR2 from the germline V gene are MDHEN and SYDVKM. Between the trimmed V and J ends, which lost 8 bases and 0 bases, there was a span of 10 bases. The CDR3 is 13 residues long. The DNA for the CDR3 is TGTGCCAGCGGGAGCGACTTGAACACTGAAGCTTTCTTT. Protein sequence: CASGSDLNTEAFF.

The chain is built from TRBV5-1 and TRBJ2-1; the match to TRBD2 covers 7 bases. Germline V gene lookup returns CDR1 SGHRS and CDR2 YFSETQ. Trimming at V came to 7 bases and at J to 3 bases, leaving 10 bases not matched to a gene. This CDR3 spans 15 amino acids. CDR3 DNA: TGCGCCAGCGGCTCCGGGACTACCGTCTACAATGAGCAGTTCTTC. This codes for CASGSGTTVYNEQFF.

Worth noting for this clonotype: This may arise from a read error, as a much more abundant clone is one base away. The CDR3 does not end in the conserved phenylalanine or tryptophan, so this is likely a read error. The rearrangement uses TRBV10-3 and TRBJ2-7, with D unresolved. The CDR3 has 13 residues. Per germline, CDR1 ENHRY and CDR2 SYGVKD. The germline V and J ends were trimmed by 4 bases and 2 bases, with 9 bases remaining between them. The CDR3 region is CAISADNAYEQYL. CDR3 nucleotide sequence: TGTGCCATCAGTGCCGACAACGCCTACGAGCAGTACCTC.